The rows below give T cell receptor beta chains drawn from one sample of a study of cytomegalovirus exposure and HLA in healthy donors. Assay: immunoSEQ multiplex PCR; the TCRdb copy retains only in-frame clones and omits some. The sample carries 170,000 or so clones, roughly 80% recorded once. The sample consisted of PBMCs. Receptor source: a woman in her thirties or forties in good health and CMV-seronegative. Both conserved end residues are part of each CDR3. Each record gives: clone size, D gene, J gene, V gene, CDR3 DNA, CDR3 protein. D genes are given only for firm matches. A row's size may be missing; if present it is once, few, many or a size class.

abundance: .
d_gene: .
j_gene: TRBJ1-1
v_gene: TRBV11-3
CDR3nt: TGTGCCAGCAGCTTAGGGGGGCCTACGCGTGAAGCTTTCTTT
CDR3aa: CASSLGGPTREAFF

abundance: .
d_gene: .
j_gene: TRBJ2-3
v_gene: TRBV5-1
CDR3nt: TGCGCCAGCAGCCTGGGGGACTCCACAGATACGCAGTATTTT
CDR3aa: CASSLGDSTDTQYF

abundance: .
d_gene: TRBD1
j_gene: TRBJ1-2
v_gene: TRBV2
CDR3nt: TGTGCCAGCAGTGCCTCGCAGGGGGTTAGCTATGGCTACACCTTC
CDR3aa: CASSASQGVSYGYTF

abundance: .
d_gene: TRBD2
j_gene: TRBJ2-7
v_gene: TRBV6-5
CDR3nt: TGTGCCAGCAGGGCCTCAGCGGGACCCACCTACGAGCAGTACTTC
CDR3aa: CASRASAGPTYEQYF

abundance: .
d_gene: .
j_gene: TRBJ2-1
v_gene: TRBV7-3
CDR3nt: TGTGCCAGCAGCTTAATGCCGGTCCTTATCAATGAGCAGTTCTTC
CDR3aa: CASSLMPVLINEQFF

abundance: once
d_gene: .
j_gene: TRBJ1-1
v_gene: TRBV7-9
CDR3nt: TGTGCCGGACAAAGGATCGCCATGAACACTGAAGCTTTCTTT
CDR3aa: CAGQRIAMNTEAFF

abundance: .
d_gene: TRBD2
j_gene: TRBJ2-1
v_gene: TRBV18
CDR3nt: TGTGCCAGCTCACGTGGACTAGACAATGAGCAGTTCTTC
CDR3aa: CASSRGLDNEQFF

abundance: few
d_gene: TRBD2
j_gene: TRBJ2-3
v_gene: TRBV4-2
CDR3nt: TGTGCCAGCAGCCAGGAAAGCGGGGCCCGCACAGATACGCAGTATTTT
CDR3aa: CASSQESGARTDTQYF

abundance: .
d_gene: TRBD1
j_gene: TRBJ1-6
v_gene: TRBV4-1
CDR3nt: TGCGCCAGCAGAGACCTCACAGGGGGCGGTTCACCCCTCCACTTT
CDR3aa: CASRDLTGGGSPLHF

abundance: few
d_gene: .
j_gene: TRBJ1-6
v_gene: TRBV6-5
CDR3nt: TGTGCCAGCAGTCCCCTCTTGGCCGATAATTCACCCCTCCACTTT
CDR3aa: CASSPLLADNSPLHF

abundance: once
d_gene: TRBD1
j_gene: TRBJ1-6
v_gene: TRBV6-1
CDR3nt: TGTGCCAGCGGTAGGACAGGATATAATTCACCCCTCCACTTT
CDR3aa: CASGRTGYNSPLHF

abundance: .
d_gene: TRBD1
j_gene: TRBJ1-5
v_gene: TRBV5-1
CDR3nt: TGCGCCAGCAGCTTGGCCGGACAGGGCTACGGGCAGCCCCAGCATTTT
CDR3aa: CASSLAGQGYGQPQHF

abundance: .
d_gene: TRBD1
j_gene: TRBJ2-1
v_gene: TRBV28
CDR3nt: TGTGCCAGCAGTTTAAGGACAGGGCGGAACAATGAGCAGTTCTTC
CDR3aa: CASSLRTGRNNEQFF

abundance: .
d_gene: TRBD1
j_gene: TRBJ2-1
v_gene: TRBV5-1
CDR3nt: TGCGCCAGCCGACAGGCGGGGACAGGCACCTACAATGAGCAGTTCTTC
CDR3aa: CASRQAGTGTYNEQFF

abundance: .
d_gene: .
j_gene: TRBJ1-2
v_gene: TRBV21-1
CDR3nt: TGTGCCAGCAGCTGTGGGGGCGGCTACACCTTC
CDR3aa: CASSCGGGYTF

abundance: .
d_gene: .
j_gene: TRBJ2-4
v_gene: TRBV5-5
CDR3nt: TGTGCCAGCAGCACCCAAGACCGGGACATTCAGTACTTC
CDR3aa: CASSTQDRDIQYF

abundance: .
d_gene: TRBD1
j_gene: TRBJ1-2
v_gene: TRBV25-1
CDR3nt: TGTGCCAGCAGTGATGGGGGACAGATTGGGAGCTACACCTTC
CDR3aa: CASSDGGQIGSYTF

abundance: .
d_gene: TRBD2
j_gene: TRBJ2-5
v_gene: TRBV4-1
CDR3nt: TGCGCCAGCAGCCAAGGGGCTAGCGGGGGCCAAGAGACCCAGTACTTC
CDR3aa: CASSQGASGGQETQYF

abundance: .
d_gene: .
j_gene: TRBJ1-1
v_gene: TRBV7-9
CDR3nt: TGTGCCAGCAGCGTCCCGGGGAGCACTGAAGCTTTCTTT
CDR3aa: CASSVPGSTEAFF

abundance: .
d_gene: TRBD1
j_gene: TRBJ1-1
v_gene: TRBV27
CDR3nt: TGTGCCAGCAGTTTAGTAGGCAGGGGGTCCACTGAAGCTTTCTTT
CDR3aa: CASSLVGRGSTEAFF

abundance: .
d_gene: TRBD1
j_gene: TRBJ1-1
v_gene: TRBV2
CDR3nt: TGTGCCAGCAGTTCATCCCGGGACAGGGGCCACACTGAAGCTTTCTTT
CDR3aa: CASSSSRDRGHTEAFF

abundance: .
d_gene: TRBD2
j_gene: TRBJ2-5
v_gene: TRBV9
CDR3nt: TGTGCCAGCAGCAAAGGACTAGCAATCGTGGAGACCCAGTACTTC
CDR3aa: CASSKGLAIVETQYF

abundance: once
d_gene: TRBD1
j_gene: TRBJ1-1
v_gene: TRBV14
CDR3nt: TGTGCCAGCAGCCAAAGGGGGACAGTCGGCACTGAAGCTTTCTTT
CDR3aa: CASSQRGTVGTEAFF

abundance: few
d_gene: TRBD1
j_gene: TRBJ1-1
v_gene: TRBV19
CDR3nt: TGTGCCAGTAGCAAAGGGACAGGGTATGGGGGCACTGAAGCTTTCTTT
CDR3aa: CASSKGTGYGGTEAFF

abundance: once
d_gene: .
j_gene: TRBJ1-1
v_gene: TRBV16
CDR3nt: TGTGCCAGCAGCCGCAGACAGGAGAACACTGAAGCTTTCTTT
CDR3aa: CASSRRQENTEAFF

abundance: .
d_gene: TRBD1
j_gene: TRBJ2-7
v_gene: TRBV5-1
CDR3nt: TGCGCCAGCAGACAAACCGGACAGGCCTACGAGCAGTACTTC
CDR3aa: CASRQTGQAYEQYF

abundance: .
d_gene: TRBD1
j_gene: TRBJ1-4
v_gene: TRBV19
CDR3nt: TGTGCCAGTAGTGGGACGGCTGACAGGGCGCGCGAAAAACTGTTTTTT
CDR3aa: CASSGTADRAREKLFF

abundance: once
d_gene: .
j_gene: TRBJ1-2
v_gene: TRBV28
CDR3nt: TGTGCCAGCAGTTCTCCTGACCCGCGAGGGATTAGCTACACCTTC
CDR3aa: CASSSPDPRGISYTF

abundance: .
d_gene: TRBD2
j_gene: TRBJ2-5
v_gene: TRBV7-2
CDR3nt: TGTGCCAGCAGCCTCACTAGCGGGGTAGCAGAGACCCAGTACTTC
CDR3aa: CASSLTSGVAETQYF

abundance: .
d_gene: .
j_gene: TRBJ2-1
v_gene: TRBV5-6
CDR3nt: TGTGCCAGCAGCCAGGGTCCTTCCTACAATGAGCAGTTCTTC
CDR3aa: CASSQGPSYNEQFF

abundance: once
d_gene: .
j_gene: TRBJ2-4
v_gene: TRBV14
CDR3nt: TGTGCCAGCAGCCAGACAGGAGATCCGGGAAACATTCAGTACTTC
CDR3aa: CASSQTGDPGNIQYF

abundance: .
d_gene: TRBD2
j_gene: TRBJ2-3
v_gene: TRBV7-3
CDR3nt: TGTGCCAGCAGCCGCGGGGGGGGCGGCACCACAGATACGCAGTATTTT
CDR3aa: CASSRGGGGTTDTQYF

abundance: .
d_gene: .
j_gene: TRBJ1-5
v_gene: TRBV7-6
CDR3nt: TGTGCCAGCAGCTTAGCTCGGTATCAGCCCCAGCATTTT
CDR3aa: CASSLARYQPQHF

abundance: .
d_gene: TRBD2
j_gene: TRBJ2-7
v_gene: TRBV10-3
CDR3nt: TGTGCCATCAGTGATCCGTCCCTAGCGGGGAGCTCCTACGAGCAGTACTTC
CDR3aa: CAISDPSLAGSSYEQYF

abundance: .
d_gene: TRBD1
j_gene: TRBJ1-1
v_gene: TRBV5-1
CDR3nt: TGCGCCAGCAGCCTCCCCTCCCCAGGGGGTTTGACTGAAGCTTTCTTT
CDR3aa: CASSLPSPGGLTEAFF

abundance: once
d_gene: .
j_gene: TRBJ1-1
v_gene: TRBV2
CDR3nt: TGTGCCAGCAGTGATGCGGGGGGGGCTTTCTTT
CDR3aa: CASSDAGGAFF

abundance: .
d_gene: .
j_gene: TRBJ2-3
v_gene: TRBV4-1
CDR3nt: TGCGCCACCACGTTCAGGGAAATGGGCACAGATACGCAGTATTTT
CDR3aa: CATTFREMGTDTQYF

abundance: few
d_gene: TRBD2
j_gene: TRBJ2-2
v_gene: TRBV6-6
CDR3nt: TGTGCCAGCAACCTAGTAGCGGGGAACACCGGGGAGCTGTTTTTT
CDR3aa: CASNLVAGNTGELFF

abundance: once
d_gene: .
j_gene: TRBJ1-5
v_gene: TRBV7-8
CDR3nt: TGTGCCAGCAGCTTGAGACCGGGGATTGGATTTCGGCCCCAGCATTTT
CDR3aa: CASSLRPGIGFRPQHF

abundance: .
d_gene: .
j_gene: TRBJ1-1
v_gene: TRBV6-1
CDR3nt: TGTGCCAGCAGTGTGCAAAGACTTAACACTGAAGCTTTCTTT
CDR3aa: CASSVQRLNTEAFF

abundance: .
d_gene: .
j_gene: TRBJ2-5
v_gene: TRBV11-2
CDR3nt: TGTGCCAGCAGCTTAAACAGCCAAGAGACCCAGTACTTC
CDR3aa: CASSLNSQETQYF

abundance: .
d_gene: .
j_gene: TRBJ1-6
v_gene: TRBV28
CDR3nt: TGTGCCAGCAGTTTAGGTTGGCAGGGAGGTTCACCCCTCCACTTT
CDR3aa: CASSLGWQGGSPLHF